This TCR beta chain comes out of a study of identical twins. This clonotype has ten or more counts. A single record per CDR3 protein comes from TCRdb applying MiXCR to the 5' RACE reads. The sample holds roughly 630,000 distinct CDR3 sequences, roughly 7.1% seen once. Per germline, CDR1 SGHRS and CDR2 YFSETQ. The CDR3 runs to 15 residues. The V end lost 5 bases, the J end lost 5 bases, and 17 bases lay between the germline ends. In addition, the sample was reused for a study of yellow fever vaccine responses in identical twins.

The sequenced material came from PBMCs. This chain links TRBV5-1 with TRBJ2-1, with TRBD1 as a possible D gene (6 bases). This TCR derives from a woman younger than 30 in good health. CDR3 in DNA: TGCGCCAGCAGGTCAACAGGGAGTGGGAACAATGAGCAGTTCTTC. The encoded protein is CASRSTGSGNNEQFF.